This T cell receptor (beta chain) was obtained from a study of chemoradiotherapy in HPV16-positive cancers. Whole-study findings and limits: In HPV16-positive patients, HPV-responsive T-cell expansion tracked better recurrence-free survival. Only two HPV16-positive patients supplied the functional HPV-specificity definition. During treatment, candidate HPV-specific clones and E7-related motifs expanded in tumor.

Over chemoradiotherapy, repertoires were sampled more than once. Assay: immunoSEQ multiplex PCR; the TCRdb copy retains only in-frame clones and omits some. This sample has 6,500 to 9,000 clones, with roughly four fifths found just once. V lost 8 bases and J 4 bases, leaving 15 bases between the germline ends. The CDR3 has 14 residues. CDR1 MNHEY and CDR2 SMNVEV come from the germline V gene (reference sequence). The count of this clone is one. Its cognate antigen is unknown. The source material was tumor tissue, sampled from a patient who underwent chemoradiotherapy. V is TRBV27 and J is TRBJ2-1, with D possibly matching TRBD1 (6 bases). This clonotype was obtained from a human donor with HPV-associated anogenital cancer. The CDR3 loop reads CASRSGDNYNEQFF. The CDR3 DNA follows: TGTGCCAGCCGGTCCGGGGACAATTACAATGAGCAGTTCTTC.